These 24 T cell receptor beta chains came from one sample sequenced in a study of T-cell reconstitution after alpha-beta-depleted transplantation in children. For TCRbeta, the library was prepared with unique molecular identifiers. In TCRdb, the PCR reads were re-called with MiXCR into one record per CDR3 protein. The sample consists of 500,000 to 600,000 distinct CDR3 sequences, more than 20% of them appearing once. This material consisted of PBMCs, taken before TCRalphabeta/CD19-depleted stem cell transplant. Receptors originate from a boy under two years old with Wiskott-Aldrich syndrome, due to receive a stem cell transplant.

The V call is TRBV21-1, the J call TRBJ1-1; whether TRBD1, the table's D call, matches the DNA was not checked. TRBV21-1 has pseudogene status. The CDR3 spans 16 residues. CDR3 sequence: CASKGDGFPPNTEAFF. The CDR3 DNA reads as TGTGCCAGCAAAGGGGACGGTTTCCCCCCGAACACTGAAGCTTTCTTT.

The J gene is TRBJ2-7, the V gene TRBV20-1; D is possibly TRBD1 (6 bases). The CDR3 has 17 residues. Trimming removed 2 bases at V and 2 bases at J, with 22 bases between. Looked up from germline, CDR1 is DFQATT and CDR2 is SNEGSKA (reference sequence). CDR3 nucleotide sequence: TGCAGTGCTAGATACTACAGGGCCGGCACTCATACCTACGAGCAGTACTTC. Protein product: CSARYYRAGTHTYEQYF.

The chain uses TRBV12-3 or TRBV12-4 and TRBJ1-6; possibly TRBD1 for D (5 bases). Between the trimmed V and J ends, which lost 10 bases and 8 bases, there was a span of 15 bases. This CDR3 is built from 13 residues. The CDR3 bases are TGTGCCACCTCCGGGACGGGGGATTCACCCCTCCACTTT. Translated: CATSGTGDSPLHF.

The V and J genes are TRBV5-1 and TRBJ2-5, with D uncertain. Germline V gives CDR1 SGHRS, CDR2 YFSETQ. This CDR3 is 13 amino acids long. Trimming shortened V by 3 bases and J by 2 bases, and 8 bases separated the two germline ends. In DNA, the CDR3 is TGCGCCAGCAGCTCGACCAGTCAAGAGACCCAGTACTTC. Its translation: CASSSTSQETQYF.

The chain couples TRBV29-1 to TRBJ2-7; D is perhaps TRBD1 or TRBD2 (5 bases each). The germline CDR1 and CDR2 sequences are SQVTM and ANQGSEA. Trimming left V 7 bases short and J 0 bases short, with 19 bases between. CDR3 length equals 15 residues. The CDR3 spells CSAGAGPGSSYEQYF. CDR3 coding DNA: TGCAGCGCCGGGGCAGGGCCGGGAAGCTCCTACGAGCAGTACTTC.

The chain couples TRBV5-1 to TRBJ2-1; 10 bases map to TRBD2. The CDR3 totals 15 residues. The V and J ends lost 1 base and 8 bases, in that order; junction bases with no gene match: 6. Germline V CDR1 and CDR2: SGHRS, YFSETQ. As DNA, the CDR3 is TGCGCCAGCAGCTTGACACTAGCGGGGCTTGATGAGCAGTTCTTC. Protein: CASSLTLAGLDEQFF.

This clonotype has only a few counts. J is TRBJ2-1 and V is TRBV5-1; the D gene is possibly TRBD2 (6 bases). V shed 6 bases and J shed 5 bases, with 15 bases lying between them. This CDR3 comprises 14 residues. CDR1 is SGHRS and CDR2 is YFSETQ in the germline V gene. CDR3 residues: CASTSGTEDNEQFF. DNA of the CDR3: TGCGCCAGCACCTCAGGGACTGAAGACAATGAGCAGTTCTTC.

V and J are TRBV5-5 and TRBJ1-2; 7 nucleotides agree with TRBD1. Trimming removed 0 bases from V and 4 bases from J; junction bases left unmatched: 9. Germline CDR1 reads SGHKS; CDR2 reads YYEKEE (reference sequence). The CDR3 consists of 16 residues. The CDR3 loop reads CASSLAATGMSYGYTF. The CDR3 nucleotides are TGTGCCAGCAGCTTGGCTGCGACAGGGATGAGCTATGGCTACACCTTC.

This clonotype was counted between two and nine times. The chain links TRBV5-6 to TRBJ2-3; D unresolved. V was trimmed by 2 bases and J by 3 bases, leaving 13 bases between them. Looked up from germline, CDR1 is SGHDT and CDR2 is YYEEEE. This CDR3 spans 15 amino acids. The CDR3 DNA reads as TGTGCCAGCAGCTTTCGTGGGGATTGGACAGATACGCAGTATTTT. Translating gives CASSFRGDWTDTQYF.

This clonotype came up a few times. This chain links TRBV11-2 with TRBJ2-3; the match to TRBD2 covers 12 bases. Germline CDR1 reads SGHAT; CDR2 reads FQNNGV. J lost 6 bases, V lost 3 bases, and 7 bases had no gene match. The length of the CDR3 is 16 residues. CDR3 loop: CASSLGLAGVWDTQYF. The CDR3 nucleotides are TGTGCCAGCAGCTTGGGACTAGCGGGCGTATGGGATACGCAGTATTTT.

The chain couples TRBV9 to TRBJ2-1; tentatively, D is TRBD2 (5 bases). V shed 3 bases and J shed 8 bases, with 27 bases lying between them. CDR1 SGDLS and CDR2 YYNGEE come from the germline V gene. The CDR3 runs to 18 residues. In DNA, the CDR3 is TGTGCCAGCAGCGGACGACCCACTAGTCATGGTTACCTTCATGAGCAGTTCTTC. It yields the protein CASSGRPTSHGYLHEQFF.

This chain joins TRBV20-1 and TRBJ2-7, with 7 nucleotides matching TRBD2. With 6 bases clipped from V and 3 bases from J, the junction kept 5 bases outside the gene matches. Germline V gene sequence: CDR1 DFQATT, CDR2 SNEGSKA (reference sequence). The CDR3 has 12 amino acids. The CDR3, as DNA: TGCAGTGCGGGGCGGGAGATCTACGAGCAGTACTTC. This sequence encodes CSAGREIYEQYF.

J is TRBJ2-3 and V is TRBV20-1; D remains ambiguous. V was clipped by 1 base and J by 1 base, with 9 bases between them. The CDR3 is 14 residues long. Looked up from germline, CDR1 is DFQATT and CDR2 is SNEGSKA (reference sequence). CDR3 in DNA: TGCAGTGCTAGAGGGGAACGCGGCACAGATACGCAGTATTTT. The encoded protein is CSARGERGTDTQYF.

The V and J genes are TRBV10-3 and TRBJ2-5; a weak D match, TRBD2 (6 bases). Germline CDR1 reads ENHRY; CDR2 reads SYGVKD. The CDR3 is 14 residues long. The V gene lost 4 bases and the J gene lost 3 bases, with 12 bases spanning the gap. CDR3 residues: CAISGRRGEETQYF. CDR3 nucleotide sequence: TGTGCCATCAGTGGGCGGCGGGGAGAAGAGACCCAGTACTTC.

The chain is built from TRBV21-1 and TRBJ1-5; the DNA was not compared with TRBD1, the D call given in the table. TRBV21-1 has pseudogene status. The CDR3 spans 17 residues. In nucleotides, the CDR3 is TGTGCCAGCAGCAAAGAATTCCCAACTCAGGGGCATCAGCCCCAGCATTTT. Translated, it gives CASSKEFPTQGHQPQHF.

The rearrangement uses TRBV12-3 or TRBV12-4 and TRBJ2-5; 9 nucleotides line up with TRBD1. V dropped 4 bases and J dropped 5; count of bases not matched to a gene: 20. The CDR3 runs to 19 residues. The CDR3 reads CASSSSDPSITGGVETQYF. The CDR3 region has the DNA TGTGCCAGCAGTTCCTCCGACCCATCTATTACAGGGGGCGTCGAGACCCAGTACTTC.

The rearrangement uses TRBV7-9 and TRBJ2-5; D is undetermined. The CDR3 sequence is 15 residues long. CDR1 and CDR2 (germline): SEHNR, FQNEAQ (reference sequence). Trimming took off 1 base at V and 8 bases at J, with 17 bases between the two ends. CDR3 sequence: CASSLDPSGRITQYF. The CDR3 DNA is TGTGCCAGCAGCTTAGATCCCTCGGGCAGGATAACCCAGTACTTC.

In DNA form, the CDR3 reads TGTGCCAGCAGTTTTAAAAGTTCGAATTCACCCCTCCACTTT. This translates into CASSFKSSNSPLHF. This chain uses TRBV12-3 or TRBV12-4 with TRBJ1-6; no clear D gene. The V end was cut by 3 bases, the J end by 7 bases, with 10 bases between. CDR3 length: 14 amino acids.

V usage is TRBV4-1 and J usage is TRBJ2-1, with 8 positions matching TRBD2. V trimming: 4 bases; J trimming: 8 bases; junction bases outside the gene matches: 10. CDR3 length equals 15 residues. Looked up from germline, CDR1 is MGHRA and CDR2 is YSYEKL. The CDR3 is CASSLIAGHIDEQFF. The CDR3 bases are TGCGCCAGCAGCCTAATAGCGGGACATATTGATGAGCAGTTCTTC.

V gene TRBV24-1 combines with J gene TRBJ2-1, with TRBD1 identical over 9 bases. Germline assignment: CDR1 KGHDR and CDR2 SFDVKD. This CDR3 is built from 16 residues. V dropped 5 bases and J dropped 5; count of bases not matched to a gene: 9. CDR3 DNA sequence: TGTGCCACCAGTGGCGTAGACAGGGGGTCCAACAATGAGCAGTTCTTC. Translated: CATSGVDRGSNNEQFF.

J is TRBJ2-5 and V is TRBV12-3 or TRBV12-4; tentatively, D is TRBD1 or TRBD2 (5 bases each). The V and J ends lost 1 base and 1 base respectively, with 10 bases between them. This CDR3 comprises 15 residues. The CDR3 sequence: CASSLGGKPQETQYF. Here the CDR3 DNA reads TGTGCCAGCAGTTTAGGGGGGAAGCCCCAAGAGACCCAGTACTTC.

This clonotype was found a few times. The chain uses TRBV11-2 and TRBJ2-1; TRBD1 is a possible D gene (6 bases). CDR3 length equals 13 residues. Germline V gives CDR1 SGHAT, CDR2 FQNNGV. Trimming took 4 bases from V and 6 from J, leaving 10 bases between them. The CDR3 DNA follows: TGTGCCAGCAGCTCAACAGGGCCCAATGAGCAGTTCTTC. Translation gives CASSSTGPNEQFF.

The chain couples TRBV6-8 to TRBJ1-5; the D gene is possibly TRBD1 (5 bases). Per germline, CDR1 MNHGY and CDR2 SAAAGT. The CDR3 totals 15 residues. V shed 6 bases and J shed 2 bases, with 14 bases lying between them. The CDR3 DNA reads as TGTGCCAGCAGATCCCCAGGGTTGGGCAATCAGCCCCAGCATTTT. This sequence encodes CASRSPGLGNQPQHF.

This clonotype was detected only a few times. The J gene is TRBJ1-6, the V gene TRBV5-1, with 10 nucleotides matching TRBD1. The length of the CDR3 is 14 residues. Germline V lookup: CDR1 SGHRS, CDR2 YFSETQ. J was trimmed by 10 bases and V by 4 bases; bases with no gene match: 5. CDR3: CASSTGTGASPLHF. In nucleotides, the CDR3 is TGCGCCAGCAGCACGGGGACAGGGGCCTCACCCCTCCACTTT.